The clone carrying this T cell receptor (beta chain) appeared a few times. Its antigen is still unknown. Vbeta (60) and Jbeta (13) primers were used in the PCR. The table came from immunoSEQ multiplex PCR; TCRdb's copy has only in-frame clones and leaves some out. The sample shows approximately 110,000 clones, over 65% of them seen only once. The data stem from a study of cytomegalovirus exposure and HLA in healthy donors. V was pared by 0 bases and J by 4 bases, with 7 bases of the junction left unmatched. The length of the CDR3 is 16 residues. In germline, CDR1 is LNHDA, CDR2 SQIVND (reference sequence). Study-level results: When a later analysis was performed, an Asian-associated ancestry cluster reportedly had fewer N-insertions than the approximately 700-donor mean. Researchers counted 164 TCR beta chains as cytomegalovirus-associated.

This chain joins TRBV19 and TRBJ2-7, with 9 bases lining up with TRBD2. The TCR originated in a woman aged 30 to 39 in good health and CMV-seropositive. Sequencing was performed on PBMCs. CDR3 residues: CASSIDLSSGMYEQYF. The DNA of the CDR3 is TGTGCCAGTAGTATAGATCTGTCTAGCGGGATGTACGAGCAGTACTTC.